This T cell receptor (beta chain) was identified during a study of blood T cell repertoires in COVID-19. The overall study: T cells, B-cell-depleted T cells, or PBMCs supplied cDNA or gDNA.

This clone was observed a single time. Original data processing: Estimation of nucleated cell counts relied on the amplification of reference gene primers. Data came from immunoSEQ multiplex PCR; TCRdb stores just in-frame clones and leaves some out. V and J calls plus clone size are reproduced from that table; the DNA served to infer D and trimming. Of over 400,000 clones in the sample, over 75% were seen once. Sequenced sample: peripheral blood. This clonotype was sampled from a human donor in a cohort sampled during active COVID-19.

The CDR3, as DNA: TGTGCCAGCAGCTCAGGGGTCGAGCAGTACTTC. Translating it yields CASSSGVEQYF. The chain links TRBV9 to TRBJ2-7, with D perhaps matching TRBD1 (6 bases). CDR3 length: 11 amino acids. Germline CDR1 is SGDLS and CDR2 is YYNGEE. V lost 4 bases and J lost 6, with 8 bases in between.